This T cell receptor beta chain was recovered during a study of vaccination effects on CD4 cells after COVID-19. TCRdb's copy holds only in-frame clones and misses some; the assay was immunoSEQ multiplex PCR. The sample shows about 73,000 clones, roughly four fifths of them seen only once. It was after nine to ten days of culture that CD4+ T cells were isolated. Each person got two doses of an mRNA SARS-CoV-2 vaccine, BNT162b2 or mRNA-1273. Overall study results and limits: After vaccination, at late timepoints, clones induced by infection and by vaccine contracted markedly.

The germline V gene has CDR1 SGHKS and CDR2 YYEKEE (reference sequence). V was clipped by 4 bases and J by 8 bases; unmatched bases: 5. The CDR3 is made up of 13 amino acids. This clone has more than one count but fewer than ten. Antigen unknown. The sequence was collected from a human donor who received a COVID-19 vaccine. This material consisted of CD4+ T cells from PBMCs cultured without peptide, taken after COVID-19 vaccination. This sequence joins TRBV5-5 and TRBJ1-2, with 10 bases identical to TRBD1. The CDR3 spells CASSQGQGGGYTF. In nucleotides, the CDR3 is TGTGCCAGCAGCCAAGGACAGGGGGGCGGCTACACCTTC.